The T cell receptor (beta chain) described here comes from a study of cytomegalovirus exposure and HLA in healthy donors. Turning to the study itself: As released early, the data held 75 million to 90 million unique TCRs from HLA-typed donors.

General study results and limits: Most likely, a cluster of highly shared sequence variants arose as a sequencing artifact. Rare TCR sequences dominated, though some public TCRs recurred in many donors.

Both 60 Vbeta primers and 13 Jbeta primers went into the PCR. Assay: immunoSEQ multiplex PCR; the TCRdb copy retains only in-frame clones and omits some. The table has 130,000 or so clones, roughly 70% seen once. This clone occurred a few times. Its specificity is not known. Sequenced input: PBMCs. The sequence was obtained from a man in his fifties or sixties in good health and CMV-seropositive.

The DNA of the CDR3 is TGCGCCAGCAGCCAAGACGACCCGACAGGGGATTATGGCTACACCTTC. Translating it yields CASSQDDPTGDYGYTF. V gene TRBV5-1 combines with J gene TRBJ1-2; 8 bases map to TRBD1. Germline CDR1 SGHRS, CDR2 YFSETQ. The junction had 13 bases not matched to a gene; V was cut back by 4 bases and J by 5 bases. The CDR3 is 16 amino acids.